These 27 T cell receptor beta chains share one sample of origin, sequenced in a study of blood T cell repertoires in COVID-19. The assay was immunoSEQ multiplex PCR, and TCRdb's table has in-frame clones only and misses some. Of some 200,000 clones listed, roughly four fifths are singletons. Sequenced input: PBMCs or T cells enriched from blood (not recorded which). These receptor sequences come from a man aged 40-49 years who had recovered from COVID-19.

The chain combines TRBV7-3 with TRBJ2-1, with 14 positions matching TRBD2. Germline V gene data show CDR1 as SGHTA and CDR2 as FQGTGA. V dropped 8 bases and J dropped 7; count of bases not matched to a gene: 10. The length of the CDR3 is 16 residues. The CDR3: CASGTSGSLGRNEQFF. CDR3 bases: TGTGCCAGCGGGACTAGCGGGAGTCTGGGGCGGAATGAGCAGTTCTTC.

The chain joins TRBV6-5 to TRBJ2-7; possibly TRBD2 for D (5 bases). The length of the CDR3 is 15 residues. Germline loops: CDR1 MNHEY, CDR2 SVGAGI. V was pared by 6 bases and J by 0 bases, with 15 bases between. CDR3 protein: CASRPSPGSSYEQYF. The CDR3 DNA is TGTGCCAGCAGACCGTCCCCTGGGAGCTCCTACGAGCAGTACTTC.

This chain links TRBV7-6 with TRBJ1-3; 8 bases fit TRBD1. Trimming removed 4 bases from V and 4 bases from J; junction bases left unmatched: 6. Germline CDR1 SGHVS, CDR2 FNYEAQ. CDR3 length: 15 amino acids. The CDR3 DNA follows: TGTGCCAGCAGCTCCACAGGGGGATGGGGAAACACCATATATTTT. Translation gives CASSSTGGWGNTIYF. The full variable domain, its missing parts supplied by reference TRBV7-6 and TRBJ1-3, is GAGVSQSPRYKVTKRGQDVALRCDPISGHVSLYWYRQALGQGPEFLTYFNYEAQQDKSGLPNDRFSAERPEGSISTLTIQRTEQRDSAMYRCASSSTGGWGNTIYFGEGSWLTVV.

The V gene is TRBV4-3, the J gene TRBJ1-2; maybe TRBD1 (6 bases). V was pared by 0 bases and J by 4 bases, with 12 bases between. This CDR3 spans 15 amino acids. CDR1 is LGHNA and CDR2 is YSLEER in the germline V gene. CDR3 DNA sequence: TGCGCCAGCAGCCAAGATATCGGACAGATCTATGGCTACACCTTC. It specifies CASSQDIGQIYGYTF.

The chain recombines TRBV20-1 with TRBJ1-5, with D maybe TRBD1 (5 bases). This CDR3 comprises 10 residues. Germline CDR1 reads DFQATT; CDR2 reads SNEGSKA (reference sequence). The V end lost 3 bases, the J end lost 11 bases, and 8 bases lay between the germline ends. CDR3 loop: CSASDRTQHF. The CDR3, as DNA: TGCAGTGCTAGTGACAGAACCCAGCATTTT.

J is TRBJ2-1 and V is TRBV11-2, with 8 bases lining up with TRBD2. This CDR3 contains 15 residues. Germline values: CDR1 SGHAT, CDR2 FQNNGV. Germline trimming cut 4 bases from V and 2 bases from J; bases unmatched to any gene: 4. The CDR3 DNA is TGTGCCAGCAGCTATACTAGCGGTCCCTACAATGAGCAGTTCTTC. Amino acid sequence: CASSYTSGPYNEQFF.

The chain couples TRBV5-1 to TRBJ2-7; 12 bases agree with TRBD2. V lost 0 bases to trimming and J lost 4 bases; unmatched junction nucleotides: 2. Germline V gives CDR1 SGHRS, CDR2 YFSETQ. CDR3 length: 15 amino acids. The CDR3 DNA is TGCGCCAGCAGCTTGGGACTAGCGGGAGCTTACGAGCAGTACTTC. This gives the protein CASSLGLAGAYEQYF.

The rearrangement joins TRBV6-5 to TRBJ2-5; a weak D match, TRBD1 (6 bases). The CDR3 totals 13 residues. CDR1 and CDR2 (germline): MNHEY, SVGAGI. V gave up 7 bases and J gave up 4 bases, with 13 bases separating them. The CDR3 here is CASTMTGLETQYF. CDR3 bases: TGTGCCAGCACTATGACAGGATTAGAGACCCAGTACTTC.

The chain is built from TRBV18 and TRBJ2-3; possibly TRBD2 for D (6 bases). CDR3 length: 16 amino acids. Trimming cost V 3 bases and J 4 bases, with 17 bases left between them. Germline loops: CDR1 KGHSH, CDR2 LQKENI. In nucleotides, the CDR3 is TGTGCCAGCTCACCCCCGGCAGCCGGGGGAGCAGATACGCAGTATTTT. It translates to CASSPPAAGGADTQYF.

This clone was detected only a few times. V is TRBV12-5 and J is TRBJ2-3; 7 bases agree with TRBD1. This CDR3 contains 12 residues. Germline CDR1 reads LGHNT; CDR2 reads FRNRAP. After removal of 6 bases from V and 9 bases from J, the junction contained 6 bases not matched to a gene. CDR3 coding DNA: TGTGCTAGTGGGCCCGACAGGGTAACGCAGTATTTT. It is translated as CASGPDRVTQYF.

The rearrangement joins TRBV5-1 to TRBJ1-4; D is perhaps TRBD1 (5 bases). CDR3 size: 14 residues. V lost 3 bases and J lost 6, with 12 bases in between. The germline gives CDR1 SGHRS, CDR2 YFSETQ. Written as DNA, the CDR3 is TGCGCCAGCAGCTCCGGGACTGACGATGAAAAACTGTTTTTT. The encoded protein is CASSSGTDDEKLFF.

The chain couples TRBV6-5 to TRBJ1-4, with 9 bases matching TRBD1. The germline V gene has CDR1 MNHEY and CDR2 SVGAGI. CDR3 length: 15 residues. J lost 2 bases, V lost 4 bases, and 2 bases had no gene match. The CDR3 nucleotides are TGTGCCAGCAGTTCCACAGGGGGCACTAATGAAAAACTGTTTTTT. Its protein product is CASSSTGGTNEKLFF.

The V and J genes are TRBV6-1 and TRBJ1-4, with 7 bases lining up with TRBD1. The germline V gene has CDR1 MNHNS and CDR2 SASEGT. V dropped 3 bases and J dropped 8; count of bases not matched to a gene: 12. The CDR3 covers 16 residues. The CDR3 loop reads CASSDEETGSDEKLFF. The CDR3 DNA is TGTGCCAGCAGTGACGAAGAGACAGGGAGCGACGAAAAACTGTTTTTT.

The chain links TRBV5-1 to TRBJ2-2, with TRBD2 matching over 12 bases. The CDR3 sequence is 15 residues long. Germline values: CDR1 SGHRS, CDR2 YFSETQ. Germline trimming cut 4 bases from V and 5 bases from J; bases unmatched to any gene: 3. The CDR3: CASSTGLAGTGELFF. The CDR3 DNA is TGCGCCAGCAGCACCGGACTAGCGGGGACCGGGGAGCTGTTTTTT.

The CDR3 coding sequence is TGTGCCAGTAGCCCATACAGGGGGCAGGACAATCAGCCCCAGCATTTT. As protein: CASSPYRGQDNQPQHF. The chain uses TRBV19 and TRBJ1-5; 9 bases are shared with TRBD1. The CDR3 has 16 amino acids. Per germline, CDR1 LNHDA and CDR2 SQIVND (reference sequence). Unmatched junction bases numbered 9, after V lost 6 bases and J lost 3 bases.

The chain combines TRBV19 with TRBJ2-1, with TRBD2 as a possible D gene (5 bases). V was trimmed by 5 bases and J by 8 bases, leaving 19 bases between them. Germline V gene data show CDR1 as LNHDA and CDR2 as SQIVND (reference sequence). The CDR3 sequence is 15 residues long. The CDR3 region is CASSPLGSVFYEQFF. CDR3 DNA sequence: TGTGCCAGTAGTCCCCTGGGGAGTGTCTTCTATGAGCAGTTCTTC.

V and J are TRBV14 and TRBJ1-1; TRBD1 matches 7 bases. The J segment lost 4 bases and the V segment lost 4 bases, leaving 9 bases of the junction unmatched. This CDR3 is built from 15 residues. Germline V lookup: CDR1 SGHDN, CDR2 FVKESK. For the CDR3, the DNA is TGTGCCAGCAGCCTTTTAGGGGGCGAGGGCACTGAAGCTTTCTTT. Translation: CASSLLGGEGTEAFF. The full variable domain, its missing parts supplied by reference TRBV14 and TRBJ1-1, is EAGVTQFPSHSVIEKGQTVTLRCDPISGHDNLYWYRRVMGKEIKFLLHFVKESKQDESGMPNNRFLAERTGGTYSTLKVQPAELEDSGVYFCASSLLGGEGTEAFFGQGTRLTVV.

This rearrangement joins TRBV7-3 to TRBJ1-3, with TRBD1 matching 8 bases. Germline V CDR1 and CDR2: SGHTA, FQGTGA. The CDR3 has 15 amino acids. V lost 5 bases to trimming and J lost 0 bases; unmatched junction nucleotides: 3. CDR3: CASSRTGLSGNTIYF. CDR3 bases: TGTGCCAGCAGCCGGACAGGGCTCTCTGGAAACACCATATATTTT.

The J gene is TRBJ2-7, the V gene TRBV6-5; 11 nucleotides match TRBD2. The V segment lost 2 bases and the J segment 2 bases; nucleotides outside the gene matches: 5. The length of the CDR3 is 16 residues. CDR1 and CDR2 (germline): MNHEY, SVGAGI. DNA for the CDR3: TGTGCCAGCAGTTACCGAGGACTAGCGGGCCCCTACGAGCAGTACGTC. Its protein product is CASSYRGLAGPYEQYV.

This chain connects TRBV5-5 to TRBJ1-4; D ambiguous. The CDR3 extends over 14 amino acids. V lost 3 bases and J 0 bases, leaving 6 bases between the germline ends. Germline V lookup: CDR1 SGHKS, CDR2 YYEKEE (reference sequence). Here the CDR3 reads CASSSLATNEKLFF. Here the CDR3 DNA reads TGTGCCAGCAGCTCCCTTGCAACTAATGAAAAACTGTTTTTT.

The chain links TRBV7-6 to TRBJ2-2; D perhaps matches TRBD2 (5 bases). V lost 4 bases to trimming and J lost 7 bases, with 7 bases between them. CDR1 and CDR2 (germline): SGHVS, FNYEAQ. CDR3 length: 12 residues. The CDR3 spells CASSSDFGELFF. CDR3 sequence (DNA): TGTGCCAGCAGCTCGGACTTCGGGGAGCTGTTTTTT.

CDR3 region: CASSGDRSYNEQFF. The DNA for the CDR3 is TGTGCCAGCAGTGGAGACAGGTCCTACAATGAGCAGTTCTTC. The chain couples TRBV25-1 to TRBJ2-1; D is possibly TRBD1 (6 bases). Germline loops: CDR1 MGHDK, CDR2 SYGVNS. V lost 4 bases to trimming and J lost 1 base, with 8 bases between them. CDR3 size: 14 residues.

The CDR3 is CASNKGIRGSESYTF. CDR3 bases: TGTGCCAGCAATAAAGGGATTAGGGGATCGGAAAGCTACACCTTC. The chain has TRBV28 and TRBJ1-2; D perhaps matches TRBD1 (5 bases). Deletions cut 7 bases from V and 9 bases from J, with 24 bases between. This CDR3 region has 15 residues. Germline-derived CDR1 and CDR2 are MDHEN and SYDVKM.

This clone was picked up one time. The chain carries TRBV20-1 and TRBJ2-1; no firm D call. This CDR3 spans 11 amino acids. Trimming took off 1 base at V and 9 bases at J, with 7 bases between the two ends. CDR1 is DFQATT, CDR2 SNEGSKA, per germline (reference sequence). The CDR3 here is CSARAGSEQFF. The CDR3 DNA reads TGCAGTGCTAGAGCAGGCAGTGAGCAGTTCTTC.

This chain joins TRBV7-2 and TRBJ2-4, with D possibly TRBD1 on 7 matching bases. Germline-derived CDR1 and CDR2 are SGHTA and FQGNSA. The CDR3 consists of 16 residues. Trimming stripped 0 bases from V and 8 bases from J, with 17 bases between. CDR3 region: CASSLAAGGYGDIQYF. Written as DNA, the CDR3 is TGTGCCAGCAGCTTAGCCGCAGGGGGGTATGGTGACATTCAGTACTTC.

This chain joins TRBV24-1 and TRBJ2-1, with TRBD2 identical over 12 bases. This CDR3 has 15 residues. Germline assignment: CDR1 KGHDR and CDR2 SFDVKD. V lost 3 bases to trimming and J lost 8 bases; unmatched junction nucleotides: 4. CDR3 sequence (DNA): TGTGCCACCAGTGATACCGGGACTAGCGGGTATGAGCAGTTCTTC. It encodes CATSDTGTSGYEQFF.

This chain connects TRBV10-1 to TRBJ2-1; a weak D match, TRBD2 (7 bases). The ends were cut back, 8 bases at V and 3 bases at J, with 23 bases in the middle. There are 17 residues in the CDR3. Germline CDR1 reads WNHNN; CDR2 reads SYGVQD (reference sequence). This chain's CDR3 is CASSNPGGGSGYNEQFF. The CDR3 DNA is TGCGCCAGCTCCAACCCCGGGGGCGGGAGTGGCTACAATGAGCAGTTCTTC.